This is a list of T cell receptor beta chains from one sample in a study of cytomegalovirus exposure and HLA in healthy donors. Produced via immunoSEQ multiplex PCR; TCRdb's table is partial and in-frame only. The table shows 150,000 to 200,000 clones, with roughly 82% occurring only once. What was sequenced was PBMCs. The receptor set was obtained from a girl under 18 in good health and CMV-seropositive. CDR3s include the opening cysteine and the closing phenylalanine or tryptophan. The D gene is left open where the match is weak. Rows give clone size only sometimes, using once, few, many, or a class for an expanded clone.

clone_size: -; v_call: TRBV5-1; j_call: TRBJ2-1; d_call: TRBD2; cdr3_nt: TGCGCCAGCAGCTTGGCCCGGACTAGCGGACAAAATGAGCAGTTCTTC; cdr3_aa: CASSLARTSGQNEQFF
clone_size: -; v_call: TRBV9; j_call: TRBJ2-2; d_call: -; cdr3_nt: TGTGCCAGCAGCCGTCGCAGGGTTGGATCCGGGGAGCTGTTTTTT; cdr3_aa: CASSRRRVGSGELFF
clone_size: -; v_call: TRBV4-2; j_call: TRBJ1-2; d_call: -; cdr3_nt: TGTGCCAGCAGCTCTCGGGAAAACTATGGCTACACCTTC; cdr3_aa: CASSSRENYGYTF
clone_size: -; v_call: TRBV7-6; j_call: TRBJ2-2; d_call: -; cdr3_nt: TGTGCCAGCAGCTCCCCGTTGATGGGGGCCCTTGTCACCGGGGAGCTGTTTTTT; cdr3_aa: CASSSPLMGALVTGELFF
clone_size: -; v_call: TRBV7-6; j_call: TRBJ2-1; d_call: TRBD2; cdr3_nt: TGTGCCAGCAGCTTGAGCGGGGGGGCCTCCAATGAGCAGTTCTTC; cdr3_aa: CASSLSGGASNEQFF
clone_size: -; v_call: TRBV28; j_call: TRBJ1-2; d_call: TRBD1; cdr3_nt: TGTGCCGCCTCCGGGACAGCTGACTATGGCTACACCTTC; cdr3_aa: CAASGTADYGYTF
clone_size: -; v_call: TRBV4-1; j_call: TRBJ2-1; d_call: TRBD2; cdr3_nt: TGCGCCAGCAGCCAAGGACTTGGGAGACTAGCGGGGGGTGAGCAGTTCTTC; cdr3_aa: CASSQGLGRLAGGEQFF
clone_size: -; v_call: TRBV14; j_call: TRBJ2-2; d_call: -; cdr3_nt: TGTGCCAGCTCGCGGGCGACCACCGGGGAGCTGTTTTTT; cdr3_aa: CASSRATTGELFF
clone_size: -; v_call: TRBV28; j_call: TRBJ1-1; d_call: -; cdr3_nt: TGTGTGTGTCGTGCTGCGTATGAAGCTTTCTTT; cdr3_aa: CVCRAAYEAFF
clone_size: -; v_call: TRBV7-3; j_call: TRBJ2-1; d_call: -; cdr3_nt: TGTGCCAGCAGCCCGCAGCGACCCTCCTACAATGAGCAGTTCTTC; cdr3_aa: CASSPQRPSYNEQFF
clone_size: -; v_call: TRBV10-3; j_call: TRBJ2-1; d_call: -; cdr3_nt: TGTGCCCCCTTCCGGACAATCCGGGTTCCCTACAATGAGCAGTTCTTC; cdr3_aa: CAPFRTIRVPYNEQFF
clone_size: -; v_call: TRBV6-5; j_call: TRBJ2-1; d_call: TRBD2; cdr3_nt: TGTGCCACAAAGCGGGGGAACAATGAGCAGTTCTTC; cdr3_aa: CATKRGNNEQFF
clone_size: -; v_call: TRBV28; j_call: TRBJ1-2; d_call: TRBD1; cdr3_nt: TGTGCCAGCAGTTTAGGGGGACAGGGACGGGGGGACTATGGCTACACCTTC; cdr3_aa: CASSLGGQGRGDYGYTF
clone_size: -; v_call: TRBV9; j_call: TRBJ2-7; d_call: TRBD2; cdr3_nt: TGTGCCAGCAGCCCGACCGGGACTAGCGGGACCTACGAGCAGTACTTC; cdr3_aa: CASSPTGTSGTYEQYF
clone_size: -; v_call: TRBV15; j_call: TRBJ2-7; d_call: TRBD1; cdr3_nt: TGTGCCACCAGCATTCGACAGGGGAACTCCTACGAGCAGTACTTC; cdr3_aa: CATSIRQGNSYEQYF
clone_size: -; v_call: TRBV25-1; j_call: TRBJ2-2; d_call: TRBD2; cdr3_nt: TGTGCCAGCAGTGATGACTTACCGGGACTAGCTACCGGGGAGCTGTTTTTT; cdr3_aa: CASSDDLPGLATGELFF
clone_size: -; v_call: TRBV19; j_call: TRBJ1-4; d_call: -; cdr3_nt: TGTGCCAGTAGCCAGGACAGATCGCATGAAAAACTGTTTTTT; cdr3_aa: CASSQDRSHEKLFF
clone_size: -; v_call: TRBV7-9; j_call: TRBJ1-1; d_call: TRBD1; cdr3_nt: TGTGCCAGCAGCCTGGACAGGGTGAGGGACACTGAAGCTTTCTTT; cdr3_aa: CASSLDRVRDTEAFF
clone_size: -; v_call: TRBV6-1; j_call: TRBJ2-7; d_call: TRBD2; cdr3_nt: TGTGCCAGCAGTGGGCCGGGACTAGCGGAGGGGATGACCTACGAGCAGTACTTC; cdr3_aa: CASSGPGLAEGMTYEQYF
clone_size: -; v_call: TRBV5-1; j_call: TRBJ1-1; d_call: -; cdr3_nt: TGCGCCAGCAGCTTGGAAGTGGTCTATAACACTGAAGCTTTCTTT; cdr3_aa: CASSLEVVYNTEAFF
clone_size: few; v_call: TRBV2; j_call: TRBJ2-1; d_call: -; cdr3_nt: TGTGCCAGCAGTGAAGTAGAAAGCTCCTACAATGAGCAGTTCTTC; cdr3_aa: CASSEVESSYNEQFF
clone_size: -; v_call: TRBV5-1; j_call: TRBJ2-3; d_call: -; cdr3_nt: TGCGCCAGCAGCTTGGTAATAGGAAGGACTCCAGATACGCAGTATTTT; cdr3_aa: CASSLVIGRTPDTQYF
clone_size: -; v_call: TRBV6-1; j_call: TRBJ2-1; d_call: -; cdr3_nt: TGTGCCAGCAGTGAACGTCTCAACTCCCAGTTCTTC; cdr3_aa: CASSERLNSQFF
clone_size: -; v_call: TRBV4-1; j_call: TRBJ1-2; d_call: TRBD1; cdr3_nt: TGCGCCAGCAGCCAAGGCACAGGGGGAAATGGCTACACCTTC; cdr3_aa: CASSQGTGGNGYTF
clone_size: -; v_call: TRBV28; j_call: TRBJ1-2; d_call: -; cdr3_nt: TGTGCCAGCAGTTTACCCGGGAATGGCTACACCTTC; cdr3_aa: CASSLPGNGYTF
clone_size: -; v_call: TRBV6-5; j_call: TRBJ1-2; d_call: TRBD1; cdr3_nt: TGTGCCAGCAAACCAGGGACAGGGAACTATGGCTACACCTTC; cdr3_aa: CASKPGTGNYGYTF
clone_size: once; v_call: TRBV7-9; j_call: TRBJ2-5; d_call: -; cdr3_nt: TGTGCCAGCAGCGGGGGGATAGCGAGATTAGAGACCCAGTACTTC; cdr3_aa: CASSGGIARLETQYF
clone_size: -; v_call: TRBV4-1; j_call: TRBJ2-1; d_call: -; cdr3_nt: TGCGCCAGCGGGGCGGGGTGGAATGAGCAGTTCTTC; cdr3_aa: CASGAGWNEQFF
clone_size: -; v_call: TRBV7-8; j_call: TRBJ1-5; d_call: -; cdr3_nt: TGTGCCAGCAGCTCACAAAATAGCGAGGCTCAGCCCCAGCATTTT; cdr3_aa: CASSSQNSEAQPQHF
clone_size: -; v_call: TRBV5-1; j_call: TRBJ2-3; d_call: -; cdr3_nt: TGCGCCAGCAGCTTGGACAGGAGCACAGATACGCAGTATTTT; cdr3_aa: CASSLDRSTDTQYF
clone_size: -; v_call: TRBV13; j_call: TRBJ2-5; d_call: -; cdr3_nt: TGTGCCAGCAGCTCCCGCGGGGACAGTCAAGAGACCCAGTACTTC; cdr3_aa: CASSSRGDSQETQYF
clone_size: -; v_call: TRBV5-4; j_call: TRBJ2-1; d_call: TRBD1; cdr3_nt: TGTGCCAGCAGCGCCTCCCGGGACAGGGAGAATGAGCAGTTCTTC; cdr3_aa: CASSASRDRENEQFF
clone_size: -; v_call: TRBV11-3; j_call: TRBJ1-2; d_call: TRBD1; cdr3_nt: TGTGCCAGCAGCTTTAATTGGGACAGGGCTAACTATGGCTACACCTTC; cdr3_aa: CASSFNWDRANYGYTF
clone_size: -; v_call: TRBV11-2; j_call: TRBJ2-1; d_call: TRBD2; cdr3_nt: TGTGCCAGCAGCTTAACTGCGGGGGGGAGCTCCTACAATGAGCAGTTCTTC; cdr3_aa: CASSLTAGGSSYNEQFF
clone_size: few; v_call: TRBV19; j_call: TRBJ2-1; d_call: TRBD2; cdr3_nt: TGTGCCAGTACTCAAGCGGGGGAATCCTACAATGAGCAGTTCTTC; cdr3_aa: CASTQAGESYNEQFF
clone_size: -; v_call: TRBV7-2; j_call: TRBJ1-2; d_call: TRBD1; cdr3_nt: TGTGCCAGCAGCGCCGGGACAGAGTATGGCTACACCTTC; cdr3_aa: CASSAGTEYGYTF
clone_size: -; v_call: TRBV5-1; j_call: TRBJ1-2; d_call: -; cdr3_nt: TGCGCCAGCAGCAAAAGACAATCAGGGTCCCACTATGGCTACACCTTC; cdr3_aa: CASSKRQSGSHYGYTF
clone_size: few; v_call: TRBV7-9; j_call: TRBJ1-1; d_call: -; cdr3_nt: TGTGCCAGCAGTTTCAACGCGGGGGTGAACACTGAAGCTTTCTTT; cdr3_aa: CASSFNAGVNTEAFF
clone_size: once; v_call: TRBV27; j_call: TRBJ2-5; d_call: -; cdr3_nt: TGTGCCAGCAGCCCAGTCTCTAGTGCTGGCGAGACCCAGTACTTC; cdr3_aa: CASSPVSSAGETQYF
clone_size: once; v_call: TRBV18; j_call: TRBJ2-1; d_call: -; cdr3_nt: TGTGCCAGCTCATCGGCGTTAGCCGAGTACAATGAGCAGTTCTTC; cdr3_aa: CASSSALAEYNEQFF
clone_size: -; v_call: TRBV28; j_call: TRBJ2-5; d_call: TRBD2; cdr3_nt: TGTGCCAGCAGTTTGGGACTAGCGGGGGTGGCCCAGACCCAGTACTTC; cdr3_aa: CASSLGLAGVAQTQYF
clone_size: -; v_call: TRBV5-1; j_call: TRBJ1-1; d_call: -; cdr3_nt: TGCGCCAGCAGCTTGGAAGGGGGCACTGAAGCTTTCTTT; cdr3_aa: CASSLEGGTEAFF
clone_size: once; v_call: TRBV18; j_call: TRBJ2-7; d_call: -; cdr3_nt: TGTGCCAGCTCACCACCGAACGCGTATCAAGAGCAGTACTTC; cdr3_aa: CASSPPNAYQEQYF
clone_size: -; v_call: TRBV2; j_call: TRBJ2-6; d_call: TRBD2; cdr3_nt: TGTGTCAGCAGGGAGGGGCGGTCCTCTGGGGCCAACGTCCTGACTTTC; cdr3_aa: CVSREGRSSGANVLTF
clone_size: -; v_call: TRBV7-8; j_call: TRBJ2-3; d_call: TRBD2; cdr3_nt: TGTGCCAGCAGCCTCGTGGGCGGGAGGGCCTGGGATACGCAGTATTTT; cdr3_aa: CASSLVGGRAWDTQYF